This entry lists 17 T cell receptor beta chains sequenced from one sample in a study of blood T cell repertoires in COVID-19. Sequencing used immunoSEQ multiplex PCR; TCRdb keeps in-frame clones, though not all of them. The table has 140,000 to 150,000 clones, more than 70% seen once. The sample comprised peripheral blood. Source of these receptors: a man aged 55 to 69 with active or convalescent COVID-19.

This clone appeared once. The chain joins TRBV14 to TRBJ1-4, with a weak D call TRBD1 (6 bases). V was cut by 2 bases and J by 11 bases, with 18 bases left in between. Germline V lookup: CDR1 SGHDN, CDR2 FVKESK. The CDR3 spans 15 residues. CDR3 region: CASSQRDRTQWKLFF. CDR3 DNA sequence: TGTGCCAGCAGCCAACGTGACAGGACCCAGTGGAAACTGTTTTTT.

This clone was seen a single time. The chain has TRBV28 and TRBJ2-2; tentative D call: TRBD2 (6 bases). This CDR3 spans 15 amino acids. Germline CDR1 reads MDHEN; CDR2 reads SYDVKM. Trimming removed 7 bases from V and 0 bases from J, with 12 bases in between. CDR3 DNA: TGTGCCAGCACCCTACTAGCTTCGAACACCGGGGAGCTGTTTTTT. It codes for CASTLLASNTGELFF.

V is TRBV24-1 and J is TRBJ2-2; 10 bases line up with TRBD1. The germline gives CDR1 KGHDR, CDR2 SFDVKD. V shed 4 bases and J 6 bases; nucleotides not matched to a gene: 4. This CDR3 contains 15 residues. CDR3 sequence (DNA): TGTGCCACCAGTGACTCGGACAGGGGGGCCGGGGAGCTGTTTTTT. Translating it yields CATSDSDRGAGELFF.

J is TRBJ2-5 and V is TRBV5-1; 7 nucleotides match TRBD2. Germline CDR1 is SGHRS and CDR2 is YFSETQ. The CDR3 is made up of 14 amino acids. The trim removed 1 base at V and 3 bases at J, leaving 3 bases unmatched. CDR3 amino acids: CASSLNLAEETQYF. The CDR3 region has the DNA TGCGCCAGCAGCTTGAATCTAGCGGAAGAGACCCAGTACTTC. The complete variable domain, with remaining parts taken from reference TRBV5-1 and TRBJ2-5, reads KAGVTQTPRYLIKTRGQQVTLSCSPISGHRSVSWYQQTPGQGLQFLFEYFSETQRNKGNFPGRFSGRQFSNSRSEMNVSTLELGDSALYLCASSLNLAEETQYFGPGTRLLVL.

This sequence joins TRBV5-4 and TRBJ2-1; no reliable D call. The V gene's germline CDR1 is SGHNT and CDR2 YYREEE (reference sequence). This CDR3 has 13 residues. V gave up 4 bases and J gave up 6 bases, with 11 bases separating them. CDR3 DNA: TGTGCCAGCAGCCGTGGAGAAGTCAATGAGCAGTTCTTC. Protein product: CASSRGEVNEQFF. Combining the CDR3 with reference TRBV5-4 and TRBJ2-1 gives the whole variable domain ETGVTQSPTHLIKTRGQQVTLRCSSQSGHNTVSWYQQALGQGPQFIFQYYREEENGRGNFPPRFSGLQFPNYSSELNVNALELDDSALYLCASSRGEVNEQFFGPGTRLTVL.

This chain connects TRBV28 to TRBJ2-1; 12 nucleotides match TRBD2. CDR3 length: 18 residues. The junction had 11 bases not matched to a gene; V was cut back by 8 bases and J by 0 bases. Germline V gives CDR1 MDHEN, CDR2 SYDVKM. The CDR3 spells CASPSGRASSSSYNEQFF. The CDR3 region has the DNA TGTGCCAGCCCTAGCGGGAGGGCTTCATCGAGCTCCTACAATGAGCAGTTCTTC.

The J gene is TRBJ2-2, the V gene TRBV11-2; 10 positions agree with TRBD2. With V trimmed by 4 bases and J by 5 bases, 13 bases remained unmatched. CDR1 and CDR2 (germline): SGHAT, FQNNGV. There are 18 residues in the CDR3. The CDR3 here is CASSSWTSGEAGTGELFF. As DNA, the CDR3 is TGTGCCAGCAGCTCCTGGACTAGCGGAGAGGCGGGGACCGGGGAGCTGTTTTTT.

CDR3 DNA: TGTGCCAGCAGCCAGGGGGGAGCGGAGACCCAGTACTTC. Translation gives CASSQGGAETQYF. The chain employs TRBV3-1 (or the pseudogene TRBV3-2) and TRBJ2-5, with D tentatively TRBD2 (6 bases). V dropped 3 bases and J dropped 5 bases, with 10 bases sitting between them. This CDR3 comprises 13 residues. Germline V gene sequence: CDR1 LGHDT, CDR2 YNNKEL (reference sequence).

The genes are TRBV21-1 and TRBJ1-6; whether TRBD1, the table's D call, matches the DNA was not checked. TRBV21-1 is given as a pseudogene. This CDR3 contains 15 residues. The CDR3, as DNA: TGTGCCAGCAGCAAAAAGGGACAGGGTAATTCACCCCTCCACTTT. Translation gives CASSKKGQGNSPLHF.

V usage is TRBV12-3 or TRBV12-4 and J usage is TRBJ2-1; 7 bases are shared with TRBD2. With V trimmed by 6 bases and J by 8 bases, 7 bases remained unmatched. The CDR3 has 13 amino acids. CDR3 nucleotides: TGTGCCAGCAGCAAGCGGGATCGGGATGAGCAGTTCTTC. This sequence encodes CASSKRDRDEQFF.

The V and J genes are TRBV7-2 and TRBJ1-5; 12 bases are shared with TRBD1. CDR1 is SGHTA, CDR2 FQGNSA, per germline. This CDR3 has 14 residues. V lost 4 bases, J lost 7 bases, and 2 bases stayed unmatched. The CDR3 DNA reads TGTGCCAGCAGCTCTGGGACAGGGGGCCAGCCCCAGCATTTT. Protein: CASSSGTGGQPQHF.

V is TRBV6-5 and J is TRBJ1-4; D is unresolved. Germline CDR1 and CDR2: MNHEY and SVGAGI. Trimming cost V 4 bases and J 10 bases, with 13 bases left between them. The CDR3 is made up of 13 amino acids. In DNA, the CDR3 is TGTGCCAGCAGTTTCGCGGGGAGTCGAAAACTGTTTTTT. Its protein product is CASSFAGSRKLFF.

The chain couples TRBV7-2 to TRBJ2-2; no firm D call. The CDR3 contains 16 residues. Germline V CDR1 and CDR2: SGHTA, FQGNSA. Trimming shortened V by 5 bases and J by 1 base, and 14 bases separated the two germline ends. CDR3 sequence (DNA): TGTGCCAGCAGCCCTCAGGCTTCCGGGAACACCGGGGAGCTGTTTTTT. Amino acids: CASSPQASGNTGELFF.

The chain combines TRBV4-1 with TRBJ2-7; unclear D gene. CDR1 is MGHRA and CDR2 is YSYEKL in the germline V gene. V shed 2 bases and J shed 5 bases, with 19 bases lying between them. The CDR3 contains 16 residues. In DNA, the CDR3 is TGCGCCAGCAGCCAAACTACGAGCAGCAAATTACACGAGCAGTACTTC. The encoded protein is CASSQTTSSKLHEQYF.

This chain connects TRBV24-1 to TRBJ2-1; D ambiguous. V dropped 3 bases and J dropped 1 base, with 9 bases sitting between them. The germline V gene has CDR1 KGHDR and CDR2 SFDVKD. The CDR3 has 15 amino acids. CDR3 sequence: CATSDPGFSYNEQFF. CDR3 bases: TGTGCCACCAGTGATCCCGGGTTTTCCTACAATGAGCAGTTCTTC.

Written as DNA, the CDR3 is TGTGCCAGTAGTGGCGCGGCCAGCTCCTACGAGCAGTACTTC. It encodes CASSGAASSYEQYF. The chain employs TRBV19 and TRBJ2-7; no clear D. V was cut by 5 bases and J by 0 bases, with 11 bases left in between. The germline V gene encodes CDR1 LNHDA and CDR2 SQIVND (reference sequence). This CDR3 is 14 amino acids long.

This clone was seen once. The gene calls are TRBV28 and TRBJ2-2, with D possibly being TRBD2 (5 bases). V was shortened by 8 bases and J by 2 bases, with 9 bases between the two germline ends. The V gene's germline CDR1 is MDHEN and CDR2 SYDVKM. This CDR3 has 13 residues. DNA for the CDR3: TGTGCCAGCGGGGAGATCAACACCGGGGAGCTGTTTTTT. Protein product: CASGEINTGELFF.